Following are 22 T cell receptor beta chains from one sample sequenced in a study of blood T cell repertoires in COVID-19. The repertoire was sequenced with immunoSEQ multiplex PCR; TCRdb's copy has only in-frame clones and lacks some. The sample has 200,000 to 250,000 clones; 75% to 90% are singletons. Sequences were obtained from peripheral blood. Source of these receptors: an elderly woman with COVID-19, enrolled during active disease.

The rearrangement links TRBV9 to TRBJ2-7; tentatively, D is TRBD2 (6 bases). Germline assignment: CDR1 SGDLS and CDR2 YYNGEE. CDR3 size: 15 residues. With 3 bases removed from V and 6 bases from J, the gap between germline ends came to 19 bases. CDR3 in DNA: TGTGCCAGCAGCGCAGACGGGACTCCTGTTTTCGAGCAGTACTTC. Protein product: CASSADGTPVFEQYF.

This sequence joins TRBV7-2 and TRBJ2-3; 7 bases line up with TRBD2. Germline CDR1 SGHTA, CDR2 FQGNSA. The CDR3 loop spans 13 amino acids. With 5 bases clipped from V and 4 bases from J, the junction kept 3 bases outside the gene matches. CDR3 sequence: CASSPRGADTQYF. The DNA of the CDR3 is TGTGCCAGCAGCCCCCGGGGGGCAGATACGCAGTATTTT. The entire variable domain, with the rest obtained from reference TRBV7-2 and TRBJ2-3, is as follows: GAGVSQSPSNKVTEKGKDVELRCDPISGHTALYWYRQSLGQGLEFLIYFQGNSAPDKSGLPSDRFSAERTGGSVSTLTIQRTQQEDSAVYLCASSPRGADTQYFGPGTRLTVL.

CDR3 coding DNA: TGCGCCAGCAGCTTACTAGCGGGAACGGAGGAGACCCAGTACTTC. It is translated as CASSLLAGTEETQYF. The chain is built from TRBV5-1 and TRBJ2-5; 10 nucleotides match TRBD2. The CDR3 is 15 amino acids. V lost 2 bases and J lost 5; bases outside the gene matches: 6. The V gene's germline CDR1 is SGHRS and CDR2 YFSETQ. Looking up the rest from reference TRBV5-1 and TRBJ2-5 gives the full variable domain: KAGVTQTPRYLIKTRGQQVTLSCSPISGHRSVSWYQQTPGQGLQFLFEYFSETQRNKGNFPGRFSGRQFSNSRSEMNVSTLELGDSALYLCASSLLAGTEETQYFGPGTRLLVL.

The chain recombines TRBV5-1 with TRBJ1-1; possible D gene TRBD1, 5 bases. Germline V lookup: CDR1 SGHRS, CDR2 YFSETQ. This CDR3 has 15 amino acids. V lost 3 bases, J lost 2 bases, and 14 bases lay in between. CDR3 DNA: TGCGCCAGCAGCTCTCAAGGGGTGACCAACACTGAAGCTTTCTTT. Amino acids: CASSSQGVTNTEAFF. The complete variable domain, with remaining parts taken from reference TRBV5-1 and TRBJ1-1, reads KAGVTQTPRYLIKTRGQQVTLSCSPISGHRSVSWYQQTPGQGLQFLFEYFSETQRNKGNFPGRFSGRQFSNSRSEMNVSTLELGDSALYLCASSSQGVTNTEAFFGQGTRLTVV.

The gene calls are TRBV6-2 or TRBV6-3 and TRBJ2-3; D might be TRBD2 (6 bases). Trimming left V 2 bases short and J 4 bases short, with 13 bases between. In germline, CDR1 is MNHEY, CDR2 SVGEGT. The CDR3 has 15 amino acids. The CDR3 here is CASSYQGLTPDTQYF. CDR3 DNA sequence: TGTGCCAGCAGTTACCAGGGACTGACTCCAGATACGCAGTATTTT.

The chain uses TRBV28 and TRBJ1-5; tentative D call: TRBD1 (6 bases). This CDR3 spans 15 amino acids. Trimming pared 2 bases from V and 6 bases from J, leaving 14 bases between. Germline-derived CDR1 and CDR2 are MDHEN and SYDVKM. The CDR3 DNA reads TGTGCCAGCAGTTTAAAGTGGGGGCCAAGTCAGCCCCAGCATTTT. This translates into CASSLKWGPSQPQHF.

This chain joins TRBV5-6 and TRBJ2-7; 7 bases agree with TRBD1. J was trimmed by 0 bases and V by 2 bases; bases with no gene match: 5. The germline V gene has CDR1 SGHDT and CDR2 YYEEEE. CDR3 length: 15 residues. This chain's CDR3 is CASSFDRESSYEQYF. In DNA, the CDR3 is TGTGCCAGCAGCTTCGACAGGGAAAGCTCCTACGAGCAGTACTTC.

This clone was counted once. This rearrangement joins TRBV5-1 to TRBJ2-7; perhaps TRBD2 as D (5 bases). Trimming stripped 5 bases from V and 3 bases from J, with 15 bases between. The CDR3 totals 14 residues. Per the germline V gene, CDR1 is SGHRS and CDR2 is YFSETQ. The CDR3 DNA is TGCGCCAGCAGAGGGAGCGACGGTCACTACGAGCAGTACTTC. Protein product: CASRGSDGHYEQYF.

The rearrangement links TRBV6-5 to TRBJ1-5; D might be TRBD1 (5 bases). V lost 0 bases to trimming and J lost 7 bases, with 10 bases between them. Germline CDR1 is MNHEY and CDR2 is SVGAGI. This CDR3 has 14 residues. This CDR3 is CASSYSSGGQPQHF. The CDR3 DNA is TGTGCCAGCAGTTACTCGAGTGGGGGGCAGCCCCAGCATTTT.

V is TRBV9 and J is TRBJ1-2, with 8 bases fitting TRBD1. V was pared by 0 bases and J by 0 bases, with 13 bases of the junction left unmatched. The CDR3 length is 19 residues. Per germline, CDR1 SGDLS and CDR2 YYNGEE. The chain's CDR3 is CASSVERLSGGSPNYGYTF. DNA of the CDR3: TGTGCCAGCAGCGTAGAACGGCTGTCAGGGGGCTCTCCTAACTATGGCTACACCTTC.

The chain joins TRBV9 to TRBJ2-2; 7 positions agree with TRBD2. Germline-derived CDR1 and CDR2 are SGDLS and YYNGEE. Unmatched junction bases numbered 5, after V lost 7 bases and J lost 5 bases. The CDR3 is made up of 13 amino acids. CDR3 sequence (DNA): TGTGCCAGCGAGAGGGGAGGGACCGGGGAGCTGTTTTTT. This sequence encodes CASERGGTGELFF.

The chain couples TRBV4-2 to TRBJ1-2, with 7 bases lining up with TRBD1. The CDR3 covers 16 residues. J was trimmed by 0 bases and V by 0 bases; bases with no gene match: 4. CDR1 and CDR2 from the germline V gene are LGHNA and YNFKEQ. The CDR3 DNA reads TGTGCCAGCAGCCAAGAGGGGACAGCCACTAACTATGGCTACACCTTC. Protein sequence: CASSQEGTATNYGYTF.

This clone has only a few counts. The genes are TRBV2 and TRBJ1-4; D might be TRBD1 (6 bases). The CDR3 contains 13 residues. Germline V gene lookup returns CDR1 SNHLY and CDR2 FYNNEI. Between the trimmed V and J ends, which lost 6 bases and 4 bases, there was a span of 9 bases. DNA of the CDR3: TGTGCCAGCAGAGGACAGTTTAATGAAAAACTGTTTTTT. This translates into CASRGQFNEKLFF.

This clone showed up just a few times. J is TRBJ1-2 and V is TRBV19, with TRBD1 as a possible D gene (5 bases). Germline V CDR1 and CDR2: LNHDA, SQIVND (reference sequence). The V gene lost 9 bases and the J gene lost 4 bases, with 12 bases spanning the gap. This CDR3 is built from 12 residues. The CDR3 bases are TGTGCCAGCGGACGGGGACTCTATGGCTACACCTTC. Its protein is CASGRGLYGYTF.

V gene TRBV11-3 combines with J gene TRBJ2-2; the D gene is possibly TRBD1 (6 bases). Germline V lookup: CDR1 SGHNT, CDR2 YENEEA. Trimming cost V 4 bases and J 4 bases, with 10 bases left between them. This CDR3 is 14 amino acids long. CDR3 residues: CASSSQGGTGELFF. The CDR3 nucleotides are TGTGCCAGCAGCTCACAGGGCGGCACCGGGGAGCTGTTTTTT.

CDR3 bases: TGTGCCAGCAGCCTCGACCGTAACAGCGGCTACACCTTC. Encoded protein: CASSLDRNSGYTF. The rearrangement links TRBV7-2 to TRBJ1-2; the D is unclear. Germline V gene sequence: CDR1 SGHTA, CDR2 FQGNSA. V lost 5 bases and J lost 8, with 15 bases in between. CDR3 length: 13 amino acids. The complete variable domain, with remaining parts taken from reference TRBV7-2 and TRBJ1-2, reads GAGVSQSPSNKVTEKGKDVELRCDPISGHTALYWYRQSLGQGLEFLIYFQGNSAPDKSGLPSDRFSAERTGGSVSTLTIQRTQQEDSAVYLCASSLDRNSGYTFGSGTRLTVV.

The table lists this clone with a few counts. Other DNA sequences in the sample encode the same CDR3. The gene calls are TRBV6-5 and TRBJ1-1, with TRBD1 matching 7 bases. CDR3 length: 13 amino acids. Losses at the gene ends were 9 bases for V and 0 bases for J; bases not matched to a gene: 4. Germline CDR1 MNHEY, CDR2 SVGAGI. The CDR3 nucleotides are TGTGCCAGTCGTAGGGGGCTGAACACTGAAGCTTTCTTT. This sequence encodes CASRRGLNTEAFF.

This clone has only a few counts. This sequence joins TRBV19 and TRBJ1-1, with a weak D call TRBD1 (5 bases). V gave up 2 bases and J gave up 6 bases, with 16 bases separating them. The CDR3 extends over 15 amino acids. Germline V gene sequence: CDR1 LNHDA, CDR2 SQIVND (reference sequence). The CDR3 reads CASSIRGRGGSEAFF. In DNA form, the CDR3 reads TGTGCCAGTAGTATACGGGGACGGGGGGGTTCTGAAGCTTTCTTT.

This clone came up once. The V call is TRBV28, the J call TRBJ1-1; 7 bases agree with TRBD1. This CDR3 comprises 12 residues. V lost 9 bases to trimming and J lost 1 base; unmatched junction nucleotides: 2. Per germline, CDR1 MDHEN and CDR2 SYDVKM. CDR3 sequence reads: CASGTANTEAFF. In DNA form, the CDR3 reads TGTGCCAGTGGGACAGCGAACACTGAAGCTTTCTTT.

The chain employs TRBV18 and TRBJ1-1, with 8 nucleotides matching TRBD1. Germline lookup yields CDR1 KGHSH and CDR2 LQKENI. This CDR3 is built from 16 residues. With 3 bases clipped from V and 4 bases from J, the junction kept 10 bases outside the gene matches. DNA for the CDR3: TGTGCCAGCTCACCCTCAGATGCAGGGGGCACCACTGAAGCTTTCTTT. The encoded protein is CASSPSDAGGTTEAFF.

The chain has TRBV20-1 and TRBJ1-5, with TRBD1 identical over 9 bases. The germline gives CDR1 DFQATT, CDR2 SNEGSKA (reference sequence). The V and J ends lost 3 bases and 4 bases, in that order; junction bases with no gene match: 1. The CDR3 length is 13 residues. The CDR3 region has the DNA TGCAGTGCTAGTGGGACAGGGAATCAGCCCCAGCATTTT. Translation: CSASGTGNQPQHF.

The CDR3 DNA reads TGCAGCGTCCGTAAGGGGGGGACAGGGATCAGAGATACGCAGTATTTT. Translation gives CSVRKGGTGIRDTQYF. The chain is built from TRBV29-1 and TRBJ2-3; TRBD1 matches at 9 bases. Germline lookup yields CDR1 SQVTM and CDR2 ANQGSEA. Trimming took 6 bases from V and 5 from J; bases not matched to a gene: 15. The CDR3 extends over 16 amino acids.